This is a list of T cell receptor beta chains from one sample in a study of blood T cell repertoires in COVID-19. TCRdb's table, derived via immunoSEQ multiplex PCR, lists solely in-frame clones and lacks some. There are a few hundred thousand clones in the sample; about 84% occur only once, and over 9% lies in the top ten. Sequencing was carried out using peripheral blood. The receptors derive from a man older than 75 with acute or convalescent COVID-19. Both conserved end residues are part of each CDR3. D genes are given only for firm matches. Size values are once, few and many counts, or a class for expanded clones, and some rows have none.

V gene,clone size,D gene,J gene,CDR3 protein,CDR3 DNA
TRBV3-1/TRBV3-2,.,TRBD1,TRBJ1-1,CASSQGATGWGTEAFF,TGTGCCAGCAGCCAGGGGGCGACAGGGTGGGGCACTGAAGCTTTCTTT
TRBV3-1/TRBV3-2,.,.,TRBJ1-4,CASSQEGGMKRLFF,TGTGCCAGCAGCCAAGAGGGGGGAATGAAAAGACTGTTTTTT
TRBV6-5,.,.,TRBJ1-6,CASTRQAVYNSPLHF,TGTGCCAGCACCAGACAGGCTGTTTATAATTCACCCCTCCACTTT
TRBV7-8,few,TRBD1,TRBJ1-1,CASSFPGGENTEAFF,TGTGCCAGCAGCTTTCCAGGGGGCGAGAACACTGAAGCTTTCTTT
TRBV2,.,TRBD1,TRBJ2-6,CASDRVGANVLTF,TGTGCCAGCGACAGGGTTGGGGCCAACGTCCTGACTTTC
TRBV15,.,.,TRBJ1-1,CATSRDRTEAFF,TGTGCCACCAGCAGAGATCGGACTGAAGCTTTCTTT
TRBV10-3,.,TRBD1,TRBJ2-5,CAISEKTGTETQYF,TGTGCCATCAGTGAGAAGACAGGGACAGAGACCCAGTACTTC
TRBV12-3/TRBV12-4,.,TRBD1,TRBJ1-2,CASSHGTDSGYTF,TGTGCCAGCAGCCATGGGACAGATTCTGGCTACACCTTC
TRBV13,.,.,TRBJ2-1,CASSLRRDGSYNEQFF,TGTGCCAGCAGCTTACGGCGGGACGGCTCCTACAATGAGCAGTTCTTC
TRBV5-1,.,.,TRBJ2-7,CASRGAHYEQYF,TGCGCCAGCAGAGGGGCCCACTACGAGCAGTACTTC
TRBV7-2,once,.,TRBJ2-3,CASSLGAATDTQYF,TGTGCCAGCAGCTTAGGGGCAGCCACAGATACGCAGTATTTT
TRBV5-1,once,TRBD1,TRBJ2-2,CASSSPGQGGRELFF,TGCGCCAGCAGCTCCCCGGGACAGGGGGGACGGGAGCTGTTTTTT
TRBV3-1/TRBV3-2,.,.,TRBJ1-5,CASSQASNQPQHF,TGTGCCAGCAGCCAAGCGAGCAATCAGCCCCAGCATTTT
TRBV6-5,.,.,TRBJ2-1,CASSLTGPSSYNEQFF,TGTGCCAGCAGTTTGACTGGCCCGAGCTCCTACAATGAGCAGTTCTTC
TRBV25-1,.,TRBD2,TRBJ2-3,CASSDSRIAGKNGDTQYF,TGTGCCAGCAGTGACTCCCGAATAGCGGGAAAAAACGGGGATACGCAGTATTTT
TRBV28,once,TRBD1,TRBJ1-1,CASRLTGGNTEAFF,TGTGCCAGCAGACTAACAGGGGGGAACACTGAAGCTTTCTTT
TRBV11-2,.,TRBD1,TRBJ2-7,CASSLNRGISYEQYF,TGTGCCAGCAGTCTGAACAGGGGGATCTCCTACGAGCAGTACTTC
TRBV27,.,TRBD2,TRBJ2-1,CASSFKTSGSRYNEQFF,TGTGCCAGCAGTTTTAAAACTAGCGGGAGCCGGTACAATGAGCAGTTCTTC
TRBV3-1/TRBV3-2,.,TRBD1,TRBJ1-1,CASRLQGAVGEAFF,TGTGCCAGCAGATTACAGGGGGCTGTGGGTGAAGCTTTCTTT
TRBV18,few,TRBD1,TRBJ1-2,CASKFLDRARGYTF,TGTGCCAGCAAATTCCTTGACAGGGCGAGGGGCTACACCTTC
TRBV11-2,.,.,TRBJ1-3,CASSSRQTSGNTIYF,TGTGCCAGCAGCTCGCGACAGACCTCTGGAAACACCATATATTTT
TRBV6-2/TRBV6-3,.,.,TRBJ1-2,CASSYLATNYGYTF,TGTGCCAGCAGTTACTTAGCAACTAACTATGGCTACACCTTC
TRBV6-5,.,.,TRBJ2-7,CASRRGHFGAYEQYF,TGTGCCAGCAGAAGAGGACACTTTGGTGCCTACGAGCAGTACTTC
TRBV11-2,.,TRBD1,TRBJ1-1,CASSLVDRGLGNTEAFF,TGTGCCAGCAGCTTAGTAGACAGGGGGCTAGGGAACACTGAAGCTTTCTTT
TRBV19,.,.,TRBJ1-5,CASSPRDFSNQPQHF,TGTGCCAGTAGTCCACGGGACTTCAGCAATCAGCCCCAGCATTTT
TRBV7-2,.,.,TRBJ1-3,CASSLAPTTGNTIYF,TGTGCCAGCAGCTTAGCTCCTACTACTGGAAACACCATATATTTT
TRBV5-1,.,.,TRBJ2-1,CASSLRASANNEQFF,TGCGCCAGCAGCTTGAGGGCTAGCGCTAACAATGAGCAGTTCTTC
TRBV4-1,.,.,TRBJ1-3,CASSQDQGSGNTIYF,TGCGCCAGCAGCCAAGATCAGGGTTCTGGAAACACCATATATTTT
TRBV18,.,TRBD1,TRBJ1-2,CASSRETGTGSNYGYTF,TGTGCCAGCTCACGCGAAACCGGGACAGGATCTAACTATGGCTACACCTTC
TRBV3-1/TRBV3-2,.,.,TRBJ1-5,CASSQERGYQPQHF,TGTGCCAGCAGCCAAGAGCGGGGCTATCAGCCCCAGCATTTT
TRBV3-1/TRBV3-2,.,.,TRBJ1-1,CASSQGSWGDTEAFF,TGTGCCAGCAGCCAAGGTTCCTGGGGGGACACTGAAGCTTTCTTT
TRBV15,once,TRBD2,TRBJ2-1,CATSRDLSLAGGNEQFF,TGTGCCACCAGCAGAGATCTATCCCTAGCGGGAGGGAATGAGCAGTTCTTC
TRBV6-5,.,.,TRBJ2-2,CASLQVNTGELFF,TGTGCCAGCTTGCAGGTCAACACCGGGGAGCTGTTTTTT
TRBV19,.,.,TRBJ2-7,CASSEPPSVRQYF,TGTGCCAGTAGTGAACCCCCGAGTGTAAGGCAGTACTTC
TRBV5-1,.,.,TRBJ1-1,CASSLEGWGRANTEAFF,TGCGCCAGCAGCTTGGAGGGCTGGGGCCGGGCGAACACTGAAGCTTTCTTT
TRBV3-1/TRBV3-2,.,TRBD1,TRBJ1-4,CASSQAPLQGTNEKLFF,TGTGCCAGCAGCCAAGCCCCCTTACAGGGGACTAATGAAAAACTGTTTTTT
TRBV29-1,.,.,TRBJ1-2,CSAQRGGAGYGYTF,TGCAGCGCCCAGCGGGGGGGGGCAGGCTATGGCTACACCTTC
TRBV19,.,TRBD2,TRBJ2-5,CASSIKTSGGGYQETQYF,TGTGCCAGTAGTATAAAGACTAGCGGGGGCGGATACCAAGAGACCCAGTACTTC
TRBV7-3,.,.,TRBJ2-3,CASSLGGATDTQYF,TGTGCCAGCAGCTTAGGGGGCGCGACAGATACGCAGTATTTT
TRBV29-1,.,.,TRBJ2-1,CSVDRDEQFF,TGCAGCGTTGACCGGGATGAGCAGTTCTTC
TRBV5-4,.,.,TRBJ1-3,CASSLTGFTSGNTIYF,TGTGCCAGCAGCTTGACAGGGTTTACCTCTGGAAACACCATATATTTT
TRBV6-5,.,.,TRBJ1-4,CASSYTATNEKLFF,TGTGCCAGCAGTTACACTGCAACTAATGAAAAACTGTTTTTT
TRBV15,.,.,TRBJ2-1,CATSRVQVSDNEQFF,TGTGCCACCAGCAGAGTACAGGTTTCGGACAATGAGCAGTTCTTC
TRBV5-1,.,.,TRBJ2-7,CASSFAGREQYF,TGCGCCAGCAGCTTCGCAGGAAGAGAGCAGTACTTC
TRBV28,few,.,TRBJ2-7,CASIRKGLPYEQYF,TGTGCCAGCATCCGTAAGGGGTTACCCTACGAGCAGTACTTC
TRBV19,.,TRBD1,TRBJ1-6,CASSVLTGDNSPLHF,TGTGCCAGTAGCGTTCTGACAGGGGACAATTCACCCCTCCACTTT
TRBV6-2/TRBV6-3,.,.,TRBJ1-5,CASSPLGVKNQPQHF,TGTGCCAGCAGCCCCCTCGGAGTTAAGAATCAGCCCCAGCATTTT
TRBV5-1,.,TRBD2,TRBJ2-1,CASSSYFRAGGGNEQFF,TGCGCCAGCAGCTCCTACTTCCGAGCGGGAGGTGGAAATGAGCAGTTCTTC